This T cell receptor (beta chain) was profiled in a study of T cells after yellow fever vaccination. General observations from the study: Compared with primary, the secondary response was weaker and peaked at day 5, not 15. Overlap between CD4 and CD8 compartments was detected for a small share of clonotypes. FACS-sorted repertoires could contain abundant clonotypes contaminating from the bulk population. Subsequent booster samples again held most clones from primary vaccination (around 96% CD4, just under 90% CD8).

Each CDR3 protein gets one entry after TCRdb re-called the 5' RACE reads with MiXCR. The sample holds 500,000 to 550,000 distinct CDR3 sequences, 21% seen once. V trimming: 4 bases; J trimming: 1 base; junction bases outside the gene matches: 3. Germline V gives CDR1 SEHNR, CDR2 FQNEAQ (reference sequence). This CDR3 has 14 amino acids. This clonotype was seen more than once but under ten times. Its antigen is not identified. Sequenced material: PBMCs, taken 20 to 25 days after the first yellow fever vaccination. The receptor's source is a man younger than 30 who received the YFV17D yellow fever vaccine. The J gene is TRBJ1-1, the V gene TRBV7-9, with 7 bases fitting TRBD1. The CDR3 sequence is CASSSDRENTEAFF. CDR3 in DNA: TGTGCCAGCAGCTCTGACAGGGAGAACACTGAAGCTTTCTTT.